This T cell receptor (beta chain) is drawn from a study of CD8+CD57+ T cells in acquired aplastic anemia. The overall study: Mean DNA quantity obtained from sorted CD4+ and CD8+ cells was 2.5 to 4 ug.

Study-wide findings and caveats: The study identified around 28 CD8+ CDR3 sequences shared by patients and controls.

The use of genomic DNA as template underpinned the TCR beta VDJ and CDR3 profiling. MiXCR was run by TCRdb on the reads, yielding one entry per CDR3 protein. Among 150,000 to 200,000 distinct CDR3 sequences, nearly 50% were seen once, and the ten largest hold 8.5% to 10%. This clonotype was observed many times. What it binds is unknown. CD8+CD57+ cell expansion had been shown by flow cytometry in patients chosen for sequencing. Severe acquired aplastic anemia was the diagnosis recorded for all patients. Prior therapy had not been administered to any patient at the time of blood sampling. V gave up 3 bases and J gave up 0 bases, with 8 bases separating them. The CDR3 extends over 14 amino acids.

Material for sequencing was sorted CD4+, CD8+, or CD8+CD57+ T cells (not recorded which) from PBMCs. This sequence was found in a human donor with aplastic anemia. The J gene is TRBJ2-5, the V gene TRBV12-3 or TRBV12-4; possibly TRBD1 for D (5 bases). The chain's CDR3 is CASSFKGYQETQYF. The CDR3 nucleotides read TGTGCCAGCAGTTTTAAGGGGTACCAAGAGACCCAGTACTTC.